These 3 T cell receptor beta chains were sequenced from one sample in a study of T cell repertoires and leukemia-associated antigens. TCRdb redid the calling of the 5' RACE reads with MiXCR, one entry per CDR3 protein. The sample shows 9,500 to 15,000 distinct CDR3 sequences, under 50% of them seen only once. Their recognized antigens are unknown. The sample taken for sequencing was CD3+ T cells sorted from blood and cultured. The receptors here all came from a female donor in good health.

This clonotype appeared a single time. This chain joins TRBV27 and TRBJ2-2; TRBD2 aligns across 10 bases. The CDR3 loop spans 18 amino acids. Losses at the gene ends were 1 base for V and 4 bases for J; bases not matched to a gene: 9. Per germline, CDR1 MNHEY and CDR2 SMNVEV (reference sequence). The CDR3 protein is CASSLLGSSGRGTGELFF. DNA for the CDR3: TGTGCCAGCAGTTTATTAGGGTCTAGCGGGAGAGGCACCGGGGAGCTGTTTTTT.

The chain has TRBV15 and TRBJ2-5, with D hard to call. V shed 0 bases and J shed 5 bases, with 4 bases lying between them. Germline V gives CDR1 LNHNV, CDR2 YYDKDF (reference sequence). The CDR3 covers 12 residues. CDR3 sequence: CATSRDQETQYF. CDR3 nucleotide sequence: TGTGCCACCAGCAGAGATCAGGAGACCCAGTACTTC.

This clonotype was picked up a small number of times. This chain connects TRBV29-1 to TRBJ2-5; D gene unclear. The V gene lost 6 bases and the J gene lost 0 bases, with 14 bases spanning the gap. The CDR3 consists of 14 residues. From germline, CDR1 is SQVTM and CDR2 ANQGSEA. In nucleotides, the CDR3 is TGCAGCGTCAAGGCCGTCCTGTACCAAGAGACCCAGTACTTC. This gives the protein CSVKAVLYQETQYF.